This T cell receptor beta chain is from a study of response to subunit inactivated influenza vaccine. V lost 10 bases and J 0 bases, leaving 18 bases between the germline ends. CDR1 and CDR2 (germline): MDHEN, SYDVKM. The CDR3 extends over 16 amino acids. TCRdb fed the RT-PCR reads into MiXCR, producing one record per CDR3 protein. The table has over 400,000 distinct CDR3 sequences, roughly 9.8% seen once. This clonotype was observed many times. Sequenced here: PBMCs from blood, sampled around seven weeks after vaccination. This sequence was found in a man in his forties or fifties who received an inactivated influenza vaccine. V is TRBV28 and J is TRBJ1-4; perhaps TRBD1 as D (6 bases). CDR3 region: CATPRGILTTNEKLFF. The CDR3 DNA follows: TGTGCCACCCCTAGGGGGATCCTAACAACTAATGAAAAACTGTTTTTT.